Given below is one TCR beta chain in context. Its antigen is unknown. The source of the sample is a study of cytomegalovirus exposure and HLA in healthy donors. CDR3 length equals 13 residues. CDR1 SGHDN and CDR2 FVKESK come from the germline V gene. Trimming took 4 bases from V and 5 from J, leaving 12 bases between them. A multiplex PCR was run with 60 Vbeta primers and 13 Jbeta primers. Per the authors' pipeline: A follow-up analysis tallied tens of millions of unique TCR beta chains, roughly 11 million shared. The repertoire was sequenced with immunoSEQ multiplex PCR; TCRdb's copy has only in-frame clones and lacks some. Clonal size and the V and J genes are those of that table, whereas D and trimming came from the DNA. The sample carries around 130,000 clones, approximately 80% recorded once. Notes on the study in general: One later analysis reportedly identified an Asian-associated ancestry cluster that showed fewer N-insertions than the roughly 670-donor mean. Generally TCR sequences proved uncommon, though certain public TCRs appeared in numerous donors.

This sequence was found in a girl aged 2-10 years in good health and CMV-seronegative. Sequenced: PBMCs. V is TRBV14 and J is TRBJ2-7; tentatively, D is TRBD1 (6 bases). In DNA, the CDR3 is TGTGCCAGCAGCCTAACAGGGCTGGACGAGCAGTACTTC. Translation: CASSLTGLDEQYF.